Included here is one T cell receptor beta chain sequence, with context. The sample comes from a study of monozygotic twins with inflammatory bowel disease. CDR3 length equals 13 residues. In germline, CDR1 is SEHNR, CDR2 FQNEAQ (reference sequence). Template switching appended UMIs that held a 6-nucleotide sample barcode. TCRdb derives one entry per CDR3 protein from the 5' RACE reads, leaving out DNA. The sample totals more than 120,000 distinct CDR3 sequences. Sequenced sample: blood. The receptor was derived from a human donor with ulcerative colitis or Crohn's disease, or a healthy co-twin of an affected twin (not recorded which). This chain joins TRBV7-9 and TRBJ1-1. This CDR3 is CASSFWVGTEAFF.